The 20 T cell receptor beta chains reported below all come from one sample, sequenced in a study of cytomegalovirus exposure and HLA in healthy donors (TCRdb year 2017). The library was produced with the immunoSEQ multiplex PCR assay. For the multiplex PCR, a mixture combining 60 forward primers for TCR Vbeta segments and 13 reverse primers for TCR Jbeta segments was used. TCRdb retrieved this table from immuneACCESS and kept in-frame rearrangements only. Not all clones are present; in checked studies, unresolved V genes account for under half, and no reason is known for the remainder. The sample has around 140,000 clones on record, approximately 87% of them singletons. 1.5% of the sample goes to the ten largest clones. The material sequenced was PBMCs. These receptors came from a man in his forties in good health and CMV-seronegative.

Here the CDR3 DNA reads TGTGCCAGCAGCTCCTACCGTACAGATACGCAGTATTTT. It codes for CASSSYRTDTQYF. The V call is TRBV7-3, the J call TRBJ2-3; D is uncertain. The CDR3 sequence is 13 residues long. CDR1 SGHTA and CDR2 FQGTGA come from the germline V gene. V lost 4 bases, J lost 3 bases, and 8 bases lay in between.

The V gene is TRBV7-9, the J gene TRBJ2-7; no clear D gene. The CDR3 is 14 amino acids. Germline V lookup: CDR1 SEHNR, CDR2 FQNEAQ (reference sequence). V shed 2 bases and J shed 1 base, with 9 bases lying between them. The CDR3 nucleotides read TGTGCCAGCAGCTTATCTGGTACTTCCTACGAGCAGTACTTC. It yields the protein CASSLSGTSYEQYF.

This chain links TRBV2 with TRBJ1-4; TRBD1 matches 8 bases. The CDR3 contains 17 residues. Germline V CDR1 and CDR2: SNHLY, FYNNEI. The ends lost 6 bases at V and 4 bases at J; junction bases unmatched: 13. The CDR3 bases are TGTGCCAGCAGCGAGAGGACAGGGTCCATCGGTAATGAAAAACTGTTTTTT. This codes for CASSERTGSIGNEKLFF.

This clone was detected only a few times. The J gene is TRBJ2-1, the V gene TRBV27; 7 nucleotides match TRBD2. The CDR3 consists of 14 residues. V lost 3 bases, J lost 7 bases, and 6 bases stayed unmatched. Germline V gene sequence: CDR1 MNHEY, CDR2 SMNVEV (reference sequence). CDR3 nucleotide sequence: TGTGCCAGCAGTTTTGGACGGGGAGGGAATGAGCAGTTCTTC. Amino acid sequence: CASSFGRGGNEQFF.

This chain joins TRBV11-3 and TRBJ2-1; 9 nucleotides match TRBD1. The length of the CDR3 is 15 residues. Unmatched junction bases numbered 9, after V lost 5 bases and J lost 7 bases. In germline, CDR1 is SGHNT, CDR2 YENEEA. The CDR3 loop is CASSLGGDRANEQFF. The CDR3 DNA follows: TGTGCCAGCAGCCTAGGGGGGGACAGGGCGAATGAGCAGTTCTTC.

This chain connects TRBV27 to TRBJ2-7; 7 bases align to TRBD2. J gave up 6 bases and V 2 bases, and 10 bases lay outside the gene matches. The germline gives CDR1 MNHEY, CDR2 SMNVEV (reference sequence). The CDR3 has 15 amino acids. For the CDR3, the DNA is TGTGCCAGCAGTTTACTGACGGGAGGACCCCCCGAGCAGTACTTC. Encoded protein: CASSLLTGGPPEQYF.

The chain is built from TRBV13 and TRBJ1-2; a weak D match, TRBD1 (6 bases). CDR1 and CDR2 (germline): PRHDT, FYEKMQ (reference sequence). CDR3 length: 16 residues. V was trimmed by 1 base and J by 4 bases, leaving 16 bases between them. This CDR3 reads CASSLAPQRGSYGYTF. For the CDR3, the DNA is TGTGCCAGCAGCTTAGCCCCCCAGAGGGGGTCCTATGGCTACACCTTC.

The chain couples TRBV19 to TRBJ2-7; 11 bases are shared with TRBD2. The V gene end was trimmed by 3 bases and the J gene end by 3 bases; junction bases not matched to a gene: 7. The CDR3 consists of 16 residues. In germline, CDR1 is LNHDA, CDR2 SQIVND (reference sequence). The CDR3 spells CASSILGTSGIYEQYF. The CDR3 bases are TGTGCCAGTAGTATCCTGGGGACTAGCGGAATCTACGAGCAGTACTTC.

V is TRBV10-3 and J is TRBJ1-2; D may be TRBD1 (5 bases). Trimming cost V 3 bases and J 2 bases, with 13 bases left between them. The CDR3 spans 15 residues. CDR1 is ENHRY and CDR2 is SYGVKD in the germline V gene. The CDR3: CAISEDSRANYGYTF. CDR3 bases: TGTGCCATCAGTGAAGACAGTCGGGCCAACTATGGCTACACCTTC.

The table lists this clone with a few counts. The chain joins TRBV5-1 to TRBJ2-7; TRBD1 aligns across 9 bases. CDR3 length: 16 residues. The ends lost 4 bases at V and 0 bases at J; junction bases unmatched: 8. CDR1 is SGHRS and CDR2 is YFSETQ in the germline V gene. The CDR3 loop is CASSTQQGANSYEQYF. The CDR3 DNA follows: TGCGCCAGCAGCACGCAACAGGGGGCTAACTCCTACGAGCAGTACTTC.

J is TRBJ1-1 and V is TRBV6-5; unclear D gene. Deletions cut 4 bases from V and 6 bases from J, with 18 bases between. The V gene's germline CDR1 is MNHEY and CDR2 SVGAGI. CDR3 size: 15 residues. For the CDR3, the DNA is TGTGCCAGCAGTTCCCGCGGAGGGCGAGGTTCTGAAGCTTTCTTT. Translating gives CASSSRGGRGSEAFF.

This chain links TRBV19 with TRBJ2-6, with 9 positions matching TRBD1. This CDR3 region has 20 residues. After removal of 0 bases from V and 0 bases from J, the junction contained 9 bases not matched to a gene. The germline CDR1 and CDR2 sequences are LNHDA and SQIVND (reference sequence). The CDR3 spells CASSIDLSGQGSSGANVLTF. Here the CDR3 DNA reads TGTGCCAGTAGTATAGATCTATCGGGACAGGGTTCCTCTGGGGCCAACGTCCTGACTTTC.

This rearrangement joins TRBV2 to TRBJ2-5, with TRBD1 as a possible D gene (6 bases). Gene TRBJ2-7 matches the end of the DNA better, so the J call may be wrong. Germline V gene data show CDR1 as SNHLY and CDR2 as FYNNEI. This CDR3 comprises 14 residues. As DNA, the CDR3 is TGTGCCAGCAGTGTGCTGGACAGTACCTACGAGCAGTACTTC. Protein product: CASSVLDSTYEQYF.

This clone appeared once. This sequence joins TRBV11-2 and TRBJ2-1, with 10 bases aligning to TRBD2. V lost 0 bases to trimming and J lost 5 bases; unmatched junction nucleotides: 10. The germline V gene has CDR1 SGHAT and CDR2 FQNNGV. This CDR3 region has 18 residues. CDR3 bases: TGTGCCAGCAGCTTAGATTATCTACTAGCGGGAACCAACAATGAGCAGTTCTTC. This codes for CASSLDYLLAGTNNEQFF.

The chain employs TRBV7-2 and TRBJ2-7, with D perhaps matching TRBD2 (6 bases). Trimming shortened V by 4 bases and J by 5 bases, and 12 bases separated the two germline ends. Germline V gene lookup returns CDR1 SGHTA and CDR2 FQGNSA. This CDR3 spans 13 amino acids. The CDR3 region has the DNA TGTGCCAGCAGCTCCCGGGGGTTCAACGAGCAGTACTTC. This translates into CASSSRGFNEQYF.

The chain employs TRBV7-8 and TRBJ1-6; 7 bases are shared with TRBD1. Germline trimming cut 1 base from V and 5 bases from J; bases unmatched to any gene: 8. There are 17 residues in the CDR3. Germline V gene sequence: CDR1 SGHVS, CDR2 FQNEAQ. This CDR3 reads CASSLGREGANNSPLHF. The CDR3 DNA follows: TGTGCCAGCAGCTTAGGGCGGGAGGGGGCGAATAATTCACCCCTCCACTTT.

The chain has TRBV4-1 and TRBJ2-1, with 9 bases matching TRBD2. Germline V gene data show CDR1 as MGHRA and CDR2 as YSYEKL. This CDR3 has 17 amino acids. The junction had 8 bases not matched to a gene; V was cut back by 0 bases and J by 5 bases. Here the CDR3 DNA reads TGCGCCAGCAGCCAAGATCAGGTAGCGGGGGTCAACAATGAGCAGTTCTTC. The encoded protein is CASSQDQVAGVNNEQFF.

The V call is TRBV6-1, the J call TRBJ1-5; the D gene is possibly TRBD1 (5 bases). The length of the CDR3 is 16 residues. Germline V gene lookup returns CDR1 MNHNS and CDR2 SASEGT. The ends were cut back, 2 bases at V and 0 bases at J, with 11 bases in the middle. CDR3 nucleotide sequence: TGTGCCAGCAGTGAATACGGGGGGTATAGCAATCAGCCCCAGCATTTT. This translates into CASSEYGGYSNQPQHF.

Within the sample, this clone is medium-sized. The V call is TRBV6-6, the J call TRBJ1-2; 7 positions match TRBD1. This CDR3 has 13 amino acids. CDR1 and CDR2 from the germline V gene are MNHNY and SVGAGI (reference sequence). V lost 4 bases and J lost 5; bases outside the gene matches: 4. DNA of the CDR3: TGTGCCAGCAGTTCTGACAGGGATTATGGCTACACCTTC. Its protein product is CASSSDRDYGYTF.

In the case of this clone: Other DNA sequences from this sample encode an identical CDR3 as well. The chain is built from TRBV5-1 and TRBJ2-2, with D possibly matching TRBD1 (6 bases). The V gene lost 0 bases and the J gene lost 0 bases, with 9 bases spanning the gap. There are 16 residues in the CDR3. Germline V CDR1 and CDR2: SGHRS, YFSETQ. The CDR3 sequence: CASSLVAGANTGELFF. The CDR3 DNA follows: TGCGCCAGCAGCTTGGTTGCAGGGGCGAACACCGGGGAGCTGTTTTTT.